These 5 T cell receptor beta chains were all obtained from the same sample, sequenced in a study of OX40 agonist ivuxolimab in advanced cancers. The protocol was immunoSEQ multiplex PCR, while the TCRdb copy is restricted to in-frame clones and leaves out a portion. The table has 25,000 to 35,000 clones, about four fifths seen once; the top ten hold 18%. The specimen was CD4+ or CD8+ T cells sorted from blood, collected in a trial of the OX40 agonist ivuxolimab. The source of these receptors is an adult with an advanced solid tumor such as melanoma, head and neck, liver or kidney cancer.

The V call is TRBV14, the J call TRBJ2-7, with D possibly matching TRBD2 (6 bases). The CDR3 is 15 residues long. V shed 0 bases and J shed 0 bases, with 9 bases lying between them. In germline, CDR1 is SGHDN, CDR2 FVKESK. The CDR3 protein is CASSQEGGLSYEQYF. The CDR3, as DNA: TGTGCCAGCAGCCAAGAGGGGGGTCTCTCCTACGAGCAGTACTTC.

The chain recombines TRBV30 with TRBJ1-2; D not certain. V gave up 2 bases and J gave up 8 bases, with 15 bases separating them. The germline V gene encodes CDR1 GTSNPN and CDR2 SVGIG (reference sequence). This CDR3 comprises 13 residues. CDR3 sequence: CAWSYGRAAGYTF. The CDR3, as DNA: TGTGCCTGGAGTTACGGACGAGCAGCGGGCTACACCTTC. The full variable domain, completed using reference TRBV30 and TRBJ1-2, is SQTIHQWPATLVQPVGSPLSLECTVEGTSNPNLYWYRQAAGRGLQLLFYSVGIGQISSEVPQNLSASRPQDRQFILSSKKLLLSDSGFYLCAWSYGRAAGYTFGSGTRLTVV.

The gene calls are TRBV6-5 and TRBJ1-1, with 8 bases that match TRBD1. J lost 7 bases, V lost 7 bases, and 8 bases had no gene match. The length of the CDR3 is 13 residues. Germline V gene sequence: CDR1 MNHEY, CDR2 SVGAGI. Here the CDR3 reads CASNRQGQNEAFF. The CDR3 DNA follows: TGTGCCAGCAATCGACAGGGGCAAAATGAAGCTTTCTTT.

The V gene is TRBV9, the J gene TRBJ2-2, with 10 nucleotides matching TRBD1. The trim removed 2 bases at V and 5 bases at J, leaving 9 bases unmatched. Germline V gene data show CDR1 as SGDLS and CDR2 as YYNGEE. The CDR3 has 17 amino acids. In nucleotides, the CDR3 is TGTGCCAGCAGCGTCCCGAGACAGGGGGCAGGGACCGGGGAGCTGTTTTTT. Its translation is CASSVPRQGAGTGELFF.

The rearrangement uses TRBV11-1 and TRBJ2-5, with TRBD1 matching 8 bases. With V trimmed by 5 bases and J by 5 bases, 7 bases remained unmatched. CDR3 size: 14 residues. The germline gives CDR1 SGHAT, CDR2 FQDESV (reference sequence). For the CDR3, the DNA is TGTGCCAGCAGCACCGGGACAGGTGTGGAGACCCAGTACTTC. Protein product: CASSTGTGVETQYF.